This T cell receptor beta chain was profiled in a study of high-grade serous ovarian cancer treatment subgroups. Study information: Each sample yielded on average about 7,000 unique TCR beta rearrangements from approximately 13,000 reads. Study results and caveats: These tumor repertoires lack spatial information from bulk sequencing. Repertoire similarity ranged roughly 0.11 to 0.8 between tumors of one patient. Repertoire analysis covered CDR3 alone, not CDR1 or CDR2.

Method: immunoSEQ multiplex PCR; TCRdb's copy keeps in-frame clones and lacks some. The data show 3,500 to 4,500 clones, with around four fifths seen just once and roughly 8.6% held by the top ten. The length of the CDR3 is 14 residues. CDR1 and CDR2 (germline): MNHEY, SMNVEV (reference sequence). The V and J ends lost 6 bases and 6 bases, in that order; junction bases with no gene match: 10. Worth noting for this clone: What it recognizes is unknown.

The tumor samples were collected prior to definitive surgery or chemotherapy. Sequences were obtained from tumor tissue. The chain employs TRBV27 and TRBJ2-7; 8 bases align to TRBD1. This receptor was taken from a human donor with high-grade serous ovarian cancer. The chain's CDR3 is CASRLTGEIGEQYF. The DNA for the CDR3 is TGTGCCAGCAGATTGACAGGGGAGATCGGCGAGCAGTACTTC.